A single sample is the source of the 10 T cell receptor beta chains below, sequenced in a study of control samples from healthy donors and cancer patients. Clones were read by immunoSEQ multiplex PCR, and TCRdb kept only the in-frame ones, dropping some. The sample lists about 120,000 clones; around 90% were seen once. Sequenced: blood. The receptor set was obtained from a man between 40 and 49 years old in good health.

This clone has just one count. The chain has TRBV3-1 (or the pseudogene TRBV3-2) and TRBJ1-4; possibly TRBD1 for D (5 bases). Germline assignment: CDR1 LGHDT and CDR2 YNNKEL (reference sequence). The CDR3 length is 13 residues. Trimming took 8 bases from V and 7 from J, leaving 14 bases between them. CDR3 DNA: TGTGCCAGCCGGGGCGGGGGTGGTGAAAAACTGTTTTTT. Its translation is CASRGGGGEKLFF.

Only one count was recorded for this clone. The V gene is TRBV2, the J gene TRBJ1-5; D call uncertain. Germline CDR1 is SNHLY and CDR2 is FYNNEI. The CDR3 extends over 14 amino acids. Trimming removed 2 bases at V and 4 bases at J, with 9 bases between. CDR3 amino acids: CASSEFADNQPQHF. CDR3 nucleotides: TGTGCCAGCAGTGAATTTGCAGATAATCAGCCCCAGCATTTT.

The rearrangement uses TRBV6-2 or TRBV6-3 and TRBJ1-1; 12 positions agree with TRBD1. The CDR3 runs 18 residues. CDR1 and CDR2 from the germline V gene are MNHEY and SVGEGT. Losses at the gene ends were 2 bases for V and 6 bases for J; bases not matched to a gene: 13. CDR3 loop: CASSYTSGTGGGNAEAFF. For the CDR3, the DNA is TGTGCCAGCAGTTACACCTCCGGGACAGGGGGCGGTAACGCTGAAGCTTTCTTT.

This clone was counted a few times. The rearrangement uses TRBV7-2 and TRBJ1-1; D remains unclear. The germline V gene has CDR1 SGHTA and CDR2 FQGNSA. The length of the CDR3 is 14 residues. V lost 2 bases, J lost 6 bases, and 13 bases lay in between. The CDR3 sequence: CASSLLIRRPEAFF. CDR3 bases: TGTGCCAGCAGCTTATTGATACGAAGGCCTGAAGCTTTCTTT.

This chain connects TRBV25-1 to TRBJ1-2; D perhaps matches TRBD1 (6 bases). The V end was cut by 5 bases, the J end by 5 bases, with 21 bases between. This CDR3 spans 16 amino acids. Germline assignment: CDR1 MGHDK and CDR2 SYGVNS. The CDR3 loop is CASSRGAGTSGYGYTF. The CDR3 nucleotides are TGTGCCAGCAGTCGAGGGGCCGGGACATCGGGATATGGCTACACCTTC.

In nucleotides, the CDR3 is TGTGCCAGCAGCCAAGTTTTGTCGTCTCCCCGGGGCAATCAGCCCCAGCATTTT. This translates into CASSQVLSSPRGNQPQHF. This chain uses TRBV3-1 (or the pseudogene TRBV3-2) with TRBJ1-5; D unresolved. This CDR3 is built from 18 residues. Trimming pared 1 base from V and 2 bases from J, leaving 18 bases between. From germline, CDR1 is LGHDT and CDR2 YNNKEL (reference sequence).

This clone was detected only once. The chain recombines TRBV13 with TRBJ1-1; D unresolved. The CDR3 spans 15 residues. Trimming shortened V by 5 bases and J by 4 bases, and 17 bases separated the two germline ends. Germline CDR1 PRHDT, CDR2 FYEKMQ (reference sequence). The CDR3 bases are TGTGCCAGCAGCACAAATTTTGAGGGTCCCACTGAAGCTTTCTTT. This gives the protein CASSTNFEGPTEAFF.

This sequence joins TRBV5-1 and TRBJ2-7; TRBD1 might be the D (6 bases). Trimming left V 0 bases short and J 6 bases short, with 7 bases between. The CDR3 has 12 amino acids. CDR1 is SGHRS, CDR2 YFSETQ, per germline. The CDR3 region is CASSLEGGEQYF. CDR3 nucleotide sequence: TGCGCCAGCAGCTTGGAAGGGGGCGAGCAGTACTTC.

V is TRBV5-1 and J is TRBJ1-3; 7 bases map to TRBD1. The CDR3 runs to 15 residues. The V and J ends lost 5 bases and 0 bases, in that order; junction bases with no gene match: 5. Per germline, CDR1 SGHRS and CDR2 YFSETQ. The CDR3 here is CASSRDSTSGNTIYF. Written as DNA, the CDR3 is TGCGCCAGCAGTCGGGACAGTACCTCTGGAAACACCATATATTTT. The complete variable domain, with remaining parts taken from reference TRBV5-1 and TRBJ1-3, reads KAGVTQTPRYLIKTRGQQVTLSCSPISGHRSVSWYQQTPGQGLQFLFEYFSETQRNKGNFPGRFSGRQFSNSRSEMNVSTLELGDSALYLCASSRDSTSGNTIYFGEGSWLTVV.

The chain uses TRBV9 and TRBJ1-1; perhaps TRBD1 as D (5 bases). The germline V gene has CDR1 SGDLS and CDR2 YYNGEE. The CDR3 runs to 16 residues. V was shortened by 3 bases and J by 0 bases, with 15 bases between the two germline ends. CDR3 DNA sequence: TGTGCCAGCAGCGCTGGACATGTACTCATGAACACTGAAGCTTTCTTT. Amino acids: CASSAGHVLMNTEAFF.